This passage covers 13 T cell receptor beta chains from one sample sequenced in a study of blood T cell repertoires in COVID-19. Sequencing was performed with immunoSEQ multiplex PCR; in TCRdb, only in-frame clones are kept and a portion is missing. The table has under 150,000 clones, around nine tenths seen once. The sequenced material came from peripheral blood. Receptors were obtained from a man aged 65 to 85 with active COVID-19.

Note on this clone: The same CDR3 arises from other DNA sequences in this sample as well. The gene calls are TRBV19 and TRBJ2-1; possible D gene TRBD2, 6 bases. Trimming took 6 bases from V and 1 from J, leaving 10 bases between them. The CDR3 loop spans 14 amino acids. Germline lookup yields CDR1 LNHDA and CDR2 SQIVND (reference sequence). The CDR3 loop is CASSPGGSYNEQFF. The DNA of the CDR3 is TGTGCCAGTAGCCCCGGGGGTTCCTACAATGAGCAGTTCTTC. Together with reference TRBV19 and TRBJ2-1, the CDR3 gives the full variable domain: DGGITQSPKYLFRKEGQNVTLSCEQNLNHDAMYWYRQDPGQGLRLIYYSQIVNDFQKGDIAEGYSVSREKKESFPLTVTSAQKNPTAFYLCASSPGGSYNEQFFGPGTRLTVL.

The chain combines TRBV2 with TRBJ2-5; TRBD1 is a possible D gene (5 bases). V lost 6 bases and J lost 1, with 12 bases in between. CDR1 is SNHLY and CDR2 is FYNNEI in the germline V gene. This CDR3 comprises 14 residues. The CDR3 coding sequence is TGTGCCAGCAGGGAGACAGCAGTCCAAGAGACCCAGTACTTC. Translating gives CASRETAVQETQYF.

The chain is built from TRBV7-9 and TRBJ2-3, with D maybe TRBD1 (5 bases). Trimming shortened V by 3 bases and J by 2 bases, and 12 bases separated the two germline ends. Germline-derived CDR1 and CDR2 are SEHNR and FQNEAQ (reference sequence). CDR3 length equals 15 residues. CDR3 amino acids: CASSLGRVYTDTQYF. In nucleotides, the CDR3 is TGTGCCAGCAGCTTGGGCAGGGTCTACACAGATACGCAGTATTTT.

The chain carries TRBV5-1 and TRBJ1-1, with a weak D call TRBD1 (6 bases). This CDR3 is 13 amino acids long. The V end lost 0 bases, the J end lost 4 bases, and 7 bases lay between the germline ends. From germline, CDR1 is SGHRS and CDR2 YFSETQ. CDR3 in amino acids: CASSLVQGTEAFF. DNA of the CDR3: TGCGCCAGCAGCTTGGTACAGGGCACTGAAGCTTTCTTT. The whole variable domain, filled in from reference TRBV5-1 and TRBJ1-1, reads KAGVTQTPRYLIKTRGQQVTLSCSPISGHRSVSWYQQTPGQGLQFLFEYFSETQRNKGNFPGRFSGRQFSNSRSEMNVSTLELGDSALYLCASSLVQGTEAFFGQGTRLTVV.

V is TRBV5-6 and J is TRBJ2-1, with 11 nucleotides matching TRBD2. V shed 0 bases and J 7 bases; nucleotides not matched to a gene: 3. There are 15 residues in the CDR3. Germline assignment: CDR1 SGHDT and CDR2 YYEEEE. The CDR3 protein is CASSLVAGGRNEQFF. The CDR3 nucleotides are TGTGCCAGCAGCTTGGTAGCGGGAGGGAGGAATGAGCAGTTCTTC.

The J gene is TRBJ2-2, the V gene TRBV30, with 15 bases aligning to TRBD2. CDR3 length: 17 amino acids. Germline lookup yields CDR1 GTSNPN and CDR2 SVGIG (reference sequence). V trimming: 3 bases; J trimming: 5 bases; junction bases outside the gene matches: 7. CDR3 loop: CAWRWTSGRALTGELFF. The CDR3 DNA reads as TGTGCCTGGAGATGGACTAGCGGGAGGGCCTTAACCGGGGAGCTGTTTTTT.

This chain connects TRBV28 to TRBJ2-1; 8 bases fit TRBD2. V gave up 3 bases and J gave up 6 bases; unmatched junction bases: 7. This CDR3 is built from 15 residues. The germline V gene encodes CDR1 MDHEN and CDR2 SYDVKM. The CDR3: CASSFGGEDSNEQFF. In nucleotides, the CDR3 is TGTGCCAGCAGTTTCGGGGGGGAGGATTCCAATGAGCAGTTCTTC.

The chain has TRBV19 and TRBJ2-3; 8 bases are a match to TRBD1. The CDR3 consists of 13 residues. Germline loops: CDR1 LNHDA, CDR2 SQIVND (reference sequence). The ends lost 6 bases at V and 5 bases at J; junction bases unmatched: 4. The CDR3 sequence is CASSPTGGDTQYF. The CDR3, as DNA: TGTGCCAGTAGCCCCACAGGGGGAGATACGCAGTATTTT.

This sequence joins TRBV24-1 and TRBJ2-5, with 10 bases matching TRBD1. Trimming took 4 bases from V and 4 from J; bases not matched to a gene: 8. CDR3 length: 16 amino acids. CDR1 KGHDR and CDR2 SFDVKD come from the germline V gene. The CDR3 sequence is CATSDSPGQGPETQYF. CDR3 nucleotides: TGTGCCACCAGTGACTCTCCGGGACAGGGGCCAGAGACCCAGTACTTC.

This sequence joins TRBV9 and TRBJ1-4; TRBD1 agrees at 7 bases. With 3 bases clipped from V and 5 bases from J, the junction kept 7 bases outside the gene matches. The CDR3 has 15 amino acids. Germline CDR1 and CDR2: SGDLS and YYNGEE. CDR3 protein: CASSGLTGLNEKLFF. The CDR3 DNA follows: TGTGCCAGCAGCGGTCTGACAGGGCTCAATGAAAAACTGTTTTTT.

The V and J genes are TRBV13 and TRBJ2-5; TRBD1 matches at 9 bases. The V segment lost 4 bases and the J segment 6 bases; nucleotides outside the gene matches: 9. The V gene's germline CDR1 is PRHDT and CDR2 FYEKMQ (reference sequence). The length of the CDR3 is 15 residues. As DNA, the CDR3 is TGTGCCAGCAGCTCGGGGACAGGGTTTGGGAAGACCCAGTACTTC. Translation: CASSSGTGFGKTQYF.

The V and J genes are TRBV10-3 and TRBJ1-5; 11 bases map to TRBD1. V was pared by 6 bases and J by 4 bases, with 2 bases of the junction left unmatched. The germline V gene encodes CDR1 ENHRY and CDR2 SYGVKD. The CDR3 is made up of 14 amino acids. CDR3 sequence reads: CAISGQGANQPQHF. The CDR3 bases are TGTGCCATCAGCGGACAGGGGGCGAATCAGCCCCAGCATTTT.

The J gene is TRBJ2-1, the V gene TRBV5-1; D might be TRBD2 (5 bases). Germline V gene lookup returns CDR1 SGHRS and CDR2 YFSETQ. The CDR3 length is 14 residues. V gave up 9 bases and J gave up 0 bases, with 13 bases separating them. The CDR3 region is CATSPEDSYNEQFF. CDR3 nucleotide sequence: TGCGCCACCTCTCCGGAGGACTCCTACAATGAGCAGTTCTTC.